This T cell receptor (beta chain) was captured in a study of technical replicates of blood from four donors. V was shortened by 0 bases and J by 0 bases, with 4 bases between the two germline ends. CDR1 and CDR2 (germline): LNHNV, YYDKDF (reference sequence). The CDR3 is made up of 14 amino acids. The data were produced by immunoSEQ multiplex PCR, yet TCRdb's version contains in-frame clones alone and is incomplete. The table records tens of thousands of clones, roughly 90% of them present only once. The TCR was taken from a human donor in good health. Some clones in this sample may be carry-over from other donors' samples. The sequencing input was PBMCs. This chain connects TRBV15 to TRBJ2-3; D is unclear. CDR3: CATSRDTSTDTQYF. In nucleotides, the CDR3 is TGTGCCACCAGCAGAGATACTAGCACAGATACGCAGTATTTT.